The 10 T cell receptor beta chains below all came from one sample that was sequenced in a study of graft-versus-host responses after intestinal transplantation. Their cognate antigens are unknown. Sequencing was performed with immunoSEQ multiplex PCR; in TCRdb, only in-frame clones are kept and a portion is missing. The sample yields 90,000 to 150,000 clones, roughly 96% seen once. Specimen: unstimulated CD8+ T cells sorted from spleen or lymph node cells, collected before intestinal transplant. The receptors were sampled from a human donor who received an intestinal transplant.

The genes are TRBV9 and TRBJ2-2, with D possibly being TRBD2 (8 bases). The CDR3 loop spans 20 amino acids. Germline CDR1 SGDLS, CDR2 YYNGEE. Trimming removed 0 bases at V and 2 bases at J, with 23 bases between. The DNA for the CDR3 is TGTGCCAGCAGCGTAGCTATCCCTACGGGAGGGGGCCGTAACACCGGGGAGCTGTTTTTT. Its protein is CASSVAIPTGGGRNTGELFF.

The rearrangement links TRBV19 to TRBJ2-7; TRBD2 might be the D (6 bases). V gave up 5 bases and J gave up 6 bases, with 17 bases separating them. Per germline, CDR1 LNHDA and CDR2 SQIVND (reference sequence). The CDR3 has 14 residues. CDR3 in DNA: TGTGCCAGTAGTTCTGAGCGGGCCCCGCTCGAGCAGTACTTC. Protein product: CASSSERAPLEQYF.

The chain is built from TRBV11-2 and TRBJ2-5; D is uncertain. This CDR3 region has 16 residues. Germline CDR1 is SGHAT and CDR2 is FQNNGV. The V gene lost 2 bases and the J gene lost 5 bases, with 18 bases spanning the gap. CDR3 sequence reads: CASSLTPRHLPETQYF. DNA of the CDR3: TGTGCCAGCAGCTTAACCCCGCGACATCTGCCCGAGACCCAGTACTTC.

This clone was recorded only once. This rearrangement joins TRBV5-5 to TRBJ2-1; 9 positions agree with TRBD1. The CDR3 consists of 17 residues. Trimming cost V 4 bases and J 4 bases; bases outside gene matches: 12. Germline CDR1 and CDR2: SGHKS and YYEKEE (reference sequence). The CDR3 loop reads CASSVLRDRVFYNEQFF. In DNA form, the CDR3 reads TGTGCCAGCAGCGTCCTCCGGGACAGGGTTTTTTACAATGAGCAGTTCTTC.

This chain uses TRBV4-3 with TRBJ1-3, with TRBD1 identical over 7 bases. The trim removed 1 base at V and 0 bases at J, leaving 3 bases unmatched. Per germline, CDR1 LGHNA and CDR2 YSLEER. This CDR3 has 16 amino acids. CDR3 in amino acids: CASSQAGDSSGNTIYF. DNA of the CDR3: TGCGCCAGCAGCCAAGCCGGGGACAGCTCTGGAAACACCATATATTTT.

Here the CDR3 reads CASSLGQGAAGELFF. The CDR3 DNA sequence: TGTGCCAGCAGCTTAGGACAGGGGGCTGCCGGGGAGCTGTTTTTT. The chain joins TRBV13 to TRBJ2-2; 9 bases line up with TRBD1. The CDR3 covers 15 residues. The V and J ends lost 0 bases and 6 bases, in that order; junction bases with no gene match: 2. Germline V gene data show CDR1 as PRHDT and CDR2 as FYEKMQ (reference sequence).

This clone showed up just a few times. Here the CDR3 reads CASSRGRLIEQYF. For the CDR3, the DNA is TGTGCCAGCAGCAGGGGTCGGTTAATCGAGCAGTACTTC. The gene calls are TRBV7-9 and TRBJ2-7; TRBD1 is a possible D gene (5 bases). CDR3 length: 13 residues. Germline-derived CDR1 and CDR2 are SEHNR and FQNEAQ (reference sequence). Trimming shortened V by 5 bases and J by 6 bases, and 14 bases separated the two germline ends.

This clone was found once. The chain uses TRBV28 and TRBJ2-5; 7 positions agree with TRBD2. The J call could be wrong; TRBJ2-7 is a better fit for the DNA end. Germline CDR1 MDHEN, CDR2 SYDVKM. There are 18 residues in the CDR3. CDR3 nucleotides: TGTGCCAGCAGTTTAGTCCGAACCCCTGGGCTAGCGGAGTACGAGCAGTACTTC. Encoded protein: CASSLVRTPGLAEYEQYF.

The chain links TRBV4-1 to TRBJ2-1, with 10 nucleotides matching TRBD1. The trim removed 4 bases at V and 2 bases at J, leaving 2 bases unmatched. The CDR3 runs 15 residues. Per the germline V gene, CDR1 is MGHRA and CDR2 is YSYEKL. CDR3 amino acids: CASSPTGGTYNEQFF. The CDR3, as DNA: TGCGCCAGCAGCCCGACAGGGGGCACCTACAATGAGCAGTTCTTC.

The chain uses TRBV30 and TRBJ2-7, with D unclear. V lost 3 bases and J 2 bases, leaving 20 bases between the germline ends. The CDR3 spans 16 residues. Germline CDR1 and CDR2: GTSNPN and SVGIG (reference sequence). CDR3 DNA: TGTGCCTGGAGCCAAGACCACGGGCTTGTCACCTACGAGCAGTACTTC. It encodes CAWSQDHGLVTYEQYF.